The present entry profiles one T cell receptor beta chain with its context. Its antigen remains unidentified. The data were obtained in a study of cytomegalovirus exposure and HLA in healthy donors. PCR amplification relied on 60 Vbeta primers (plus 13 Jbeta primers). Produced via immunoSEQ multiplex PCR; TCRdb's table is partial and in-frame only. The table has some 130,000 clones, approximately 85% seen once. Germline V gives CDR1 KGHSH, CDR2 LQKENI. V was shortened by 6 bases and J by 0 bases, with 15 bases between the two germline ends. The CDR3 loop spans 16 amino acids. General observations from the study: Clonal expansion, a later analysis showed, was greater in HLA-associated TCR beta chains than in equally common others.

The chain carries TRBV18 and TRBJ2-1, with a tentative D call TRBD2 (5 bases). This sequence originates from a woman aged 25 to 39 in good health and CMV-seropositive. The sample comprised PBMCs. This CDR3 is CASSPLASGSYNEQFF. CDR3 nucleotides: TGTGCCAGCTCGCCCCTGGCGAGCGGCTCCTACAATGAGCAGTTCTTC.